Included here is one T cell receptor beta chain sequence, with context. Antigen unknown. The source of the sample is a study of T-cell reconstitution after alpha-beta-depleted transplantation in children. Germline lookup yields CDR1 SGHVS and CDR2 FNYEAQ. V gave up 3 bases and J gave up 3 bases, with 8 bases separating them. CDR3 size: 13 residues. Overall study results and limits: Newly generated T cells supplied most T-cell counts and diversity one year post-transplant. For some patients, TCRbeta diversity was high at day 60 because of recipient T cells and thymic progenitors that survived. Approximately two months post-transplant, alpha-beta T cells reportedly originated from several hundred expanded graft clones.

Researchers prepared the TCRbeta library using unique molecular identifiers, the study reports. TCRdb processed the PCR reads anew with MiXCR; each CDR3 protein has one entry. The sample includes some 300,000 distinct CDR3 sequences, 10% of them seen just once. V and J are TRBV7-6 and TRBJ2-5, with D possibly TRBD1 on 6 matching bases. The sample was PBMCs, taken before TCRalphabeta/CD19-depleted stem cell transplant. This sequence originates from a boy younger than two with acute myeloid leukemia, due to receive a stem cell transplant. CDR3 loop: CASSLRTEETQYF. Here the CDR3 DNA reads TGTGCCAGCAGCTTGCGGACAGAAGAGACCCAGTACTTC. The full variable domain, rest sourced from reference TRBV7-6 and TRBJ2-5, is GAGVSQSPRYKVTKRGQDVALRCDPISGHVSLYWYRQALGQGPEFLTYFNYEAQQDKSGLPNDRFSAERPEGSISTLTIQRTEQRDSAMYRCASSLRTEETQYFGPGTRLLVL.